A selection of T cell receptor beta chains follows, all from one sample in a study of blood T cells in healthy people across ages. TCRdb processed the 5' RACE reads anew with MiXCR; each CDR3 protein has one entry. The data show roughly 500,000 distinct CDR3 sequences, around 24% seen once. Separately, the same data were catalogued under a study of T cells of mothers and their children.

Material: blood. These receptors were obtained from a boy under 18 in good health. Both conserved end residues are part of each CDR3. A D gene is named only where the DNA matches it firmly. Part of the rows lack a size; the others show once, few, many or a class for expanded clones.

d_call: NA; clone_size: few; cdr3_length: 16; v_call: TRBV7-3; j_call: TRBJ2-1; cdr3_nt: TGTGCCAGCAGCAGGGACCGTGGTGGGTCCTACAATGAGCAGTTCTTC; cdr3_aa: CASSRDRGGSYNEQFF
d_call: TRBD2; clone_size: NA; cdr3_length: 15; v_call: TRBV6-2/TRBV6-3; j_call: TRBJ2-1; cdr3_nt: TGTGCCAGCAGGGGCGGGAGGGCCGGTCACAATGAGCAGTTCTTC; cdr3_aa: CASRGGRAGHNEQFF
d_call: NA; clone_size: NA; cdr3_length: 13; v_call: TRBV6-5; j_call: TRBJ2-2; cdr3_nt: TGTGCCAGCATCAAGGGGGGATCCGGGGAGCTGTTTTTT; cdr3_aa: CASIKGGSGELFF
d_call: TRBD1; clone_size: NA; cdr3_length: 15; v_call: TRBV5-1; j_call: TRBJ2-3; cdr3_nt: TGCGCCAGCAGCTTGGAAGGACAGGGCCCAGATACGCAGTATTTT; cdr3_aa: CASSLEGQGPDTQYF
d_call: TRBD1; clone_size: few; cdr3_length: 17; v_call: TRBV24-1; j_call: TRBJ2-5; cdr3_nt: TGTGCCACCAGTGATTCCACCGCCGGGACAGGGTTGGAGACCCAGTACTTC; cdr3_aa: CATSDSTAGTGLETQYF
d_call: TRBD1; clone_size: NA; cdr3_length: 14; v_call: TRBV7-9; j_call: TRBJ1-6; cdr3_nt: TGTGCCAGCACCTCTGGGACAGGGGGTTCACCCCTCCACTTT; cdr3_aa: CASTSGTGGSPLHF
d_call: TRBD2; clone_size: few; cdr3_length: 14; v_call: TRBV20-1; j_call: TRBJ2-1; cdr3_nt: TGCAGTGCTAGAAGGGGACTAGGCGTTCATGAGCAGTTCTTC; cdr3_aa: CSARRGLGVHEQFF
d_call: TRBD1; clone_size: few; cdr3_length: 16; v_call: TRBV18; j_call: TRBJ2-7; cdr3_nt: TGTGCCACCTCCCCTTTTTCCGGACAGGGGGGTCACGAGCAGTACTTC; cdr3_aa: CATSPFSGQGGHEQYF
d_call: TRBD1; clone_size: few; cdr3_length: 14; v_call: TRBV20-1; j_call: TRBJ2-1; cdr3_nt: TGCAGTGCTTCCAGGGGGCGAGGGTACAATGAGCAGTTCTTC; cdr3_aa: CSASRGRGYNEQFF
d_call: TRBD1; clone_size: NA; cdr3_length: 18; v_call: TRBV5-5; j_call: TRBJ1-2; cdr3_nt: TGTGCCAGCAGCGACGACCGACAGGGCTCAATTTTTAACTATGGCTACACCTTC; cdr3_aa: CASSDDRQGSIFNYGYTF
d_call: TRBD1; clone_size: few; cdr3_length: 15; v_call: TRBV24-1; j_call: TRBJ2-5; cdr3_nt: TGTGCCACCAGTGATTCACAGGGGGCGGGAGAGACCCAGTACTTC; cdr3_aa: CATSDSQGAGETQYF
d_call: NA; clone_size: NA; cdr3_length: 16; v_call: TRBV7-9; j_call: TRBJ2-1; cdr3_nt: TGTGCCAGCAGCCCAGTGCTAGGGCAGCGCCTTGGTGAGCAGTTCTTC; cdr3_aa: CASSPVLGQRLGEQFF
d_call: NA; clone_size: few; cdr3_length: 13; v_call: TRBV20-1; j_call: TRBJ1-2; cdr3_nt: TGCAGTGCCCAGGGCCCGGAAGGCTATGACTACACCTTC; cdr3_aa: CSAQGPEGYDYTF
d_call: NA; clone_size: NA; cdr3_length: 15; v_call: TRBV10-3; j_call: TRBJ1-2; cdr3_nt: TGTGCCATCAGAACCGGGACGGGGGCTAACTATGGCTACACCTTC; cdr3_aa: CAIRTGTGANYGYTF
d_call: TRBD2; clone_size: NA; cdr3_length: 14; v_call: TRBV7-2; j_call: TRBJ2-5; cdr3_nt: TGTGCCAGCAGCTTGGGACTAGCGGAAGAGGCCCAGTACTTC; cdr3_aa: CASSLGLAEEAQYF
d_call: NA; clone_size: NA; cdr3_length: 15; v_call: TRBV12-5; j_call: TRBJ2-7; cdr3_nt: TGTGCTAGTGGTTTGTGGATCGAGGCCCCCTGCGAGCAGTACTTC; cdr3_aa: CASGLWIEAPCEQYF
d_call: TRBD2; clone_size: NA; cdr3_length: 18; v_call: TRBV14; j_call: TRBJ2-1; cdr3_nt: TGTGCCAGCAGCCAAGGCAAGCGGGGACTAGCGGGACGGAATGAGCAGTTCTTC; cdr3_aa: CASSQGKRGLAGRNEQFF